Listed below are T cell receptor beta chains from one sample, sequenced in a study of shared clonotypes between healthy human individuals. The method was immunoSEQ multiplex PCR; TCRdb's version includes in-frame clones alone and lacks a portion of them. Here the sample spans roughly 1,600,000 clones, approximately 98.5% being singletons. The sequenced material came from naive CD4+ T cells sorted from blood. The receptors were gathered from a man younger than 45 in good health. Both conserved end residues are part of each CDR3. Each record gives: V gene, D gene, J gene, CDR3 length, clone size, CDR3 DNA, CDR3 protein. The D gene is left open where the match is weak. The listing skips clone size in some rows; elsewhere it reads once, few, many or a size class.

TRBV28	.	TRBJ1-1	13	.	TGTGCCAGCAGTCCTTATGGCCAGACTGAAGCTTTCTTT	CASSPYGQTEAFF
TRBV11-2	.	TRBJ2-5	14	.	TGTGCCAGCAGCTTGCGGGGAAAGGGAGAGACCCAGTACTTC	CASSLRGKGETQYF
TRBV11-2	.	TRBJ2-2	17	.	TGTGCCAGCAGCCGCCATGGGCAGGCCTCTAACACCGGGGAGCTGTTTTTT	CASSRHGQASNTGELFF
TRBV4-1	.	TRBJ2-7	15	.	TGCGCCAGCAGCCAAGGAAGGACACAGGCCTACGAGCAGTACTTC	CASSQGRTQAYEQYF
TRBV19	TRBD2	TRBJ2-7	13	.	TGTGCCAGTAGACTGAGCGGGGCCTACGAGCAGTACTTC	CASRLSGAYEQYF
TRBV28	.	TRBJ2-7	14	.	TGTGCCAGCATCCCCGGAGCTGCGGGGTACGAGCAGTACTTC	CASIPGAAGYEQYF
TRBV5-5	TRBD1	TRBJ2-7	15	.	TGTGCCAGCGGAAAAACCGGGACAGGGCTTCGGGAGCAGTACTTC	CASGKTGTGLREQYF
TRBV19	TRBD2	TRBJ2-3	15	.	TGTGCCAGTAGTCAGGCTAGCGGGAGAACAGATACGCAGTATTTT	CASSQASGRTDTQYF
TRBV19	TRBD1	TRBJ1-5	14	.	TGTGCCAGTGATTCTGGGACAGGCACATCTCCCCAGCATTTT	CASDSGTGTSPQHF
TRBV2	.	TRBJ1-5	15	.	TGTGCCAGCAGATACGGAGGATCGCCCAATCAGCCCCAGCATTTT	CASRYGGSPNQPQHF
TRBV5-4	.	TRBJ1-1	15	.	TGTGCCAGCAGCTTCGCTGTTAGGCAGGGAGGTGAAGCTTTCTTT	CASSFAVRQGGEAFF
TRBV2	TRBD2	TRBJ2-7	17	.	TGTGCCAGCAGTTCAGAGGTGCTAGCGGGCCCCTCCTACGAGCAGTACTTC	CASSSEVLAGPSYEQYF
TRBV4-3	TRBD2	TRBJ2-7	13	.	TGCGCCAGCAGCCAGACGCAGACTAGCGTCTTGTACTTC	CASSQTQTSVLYF
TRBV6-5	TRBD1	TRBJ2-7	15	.	TGTGCCAGCGGAAGACCGGACAGGCAACCCTACGAGCAGTACTTC	CASGRPDRQPYEQYF
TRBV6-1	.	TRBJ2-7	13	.	TGTGCCAGCAGTGAAGACCGCATAAGGACTCGGTACTTC	CASSEDRIRTRYF
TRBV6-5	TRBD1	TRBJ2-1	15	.	TGTGCCAGCAGTTTATGGGACAGCACGCTTGGTGAGCAGTTCTTC	CASSLWDSTLGEQFF
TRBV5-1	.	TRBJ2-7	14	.	TGCGCCAGCAGCTTGGGGGGGTTCACGCGGGAGCAGTACTTC	CASSLGGFTREQYF
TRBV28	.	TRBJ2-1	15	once	TGTGCCAGCAGTTTATCGGTTTCTTCCTACAATGAGCAGTTCTTC	CASSLSVSSYNEQFF
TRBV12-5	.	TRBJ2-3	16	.	TGTGCTAGTGGTTTGACACCCGGGACCATCGCGGATACGCAGTATTTT	CASGLTPGTIADTQYF
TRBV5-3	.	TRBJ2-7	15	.	TGTGCCAGAAGCCTCTCCCCCCGGGTCCGCTACGAGCAGTACTTC	CARSLSPRVRYEQYF
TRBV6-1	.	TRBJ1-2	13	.	TGTGCCAGCAGGGGGGCGGCGAAGTATGGCTACACCTTC	CASRGAAKYGYTF
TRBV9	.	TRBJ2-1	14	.	TGTGCCAGCAGCGTAGGGCCGACCTACAATGAGCAGTTCTTC	CASSVGPTYNEQFF
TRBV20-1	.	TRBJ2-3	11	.	TGCAGTGCCACCACGGCAGATACGCAGTATTTT	CSATTADTQYF
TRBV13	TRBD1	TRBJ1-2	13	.	TGTGCCAGCAGCCGGGACAGCAGATATGGCTACACCTTC	CASSRDSRYGYTF
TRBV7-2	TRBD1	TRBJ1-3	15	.	TGTGCCAGCAGCTTAGCGCGGGACAGATCTAACACCATATATTTT	CASSLARDRSNTIYF
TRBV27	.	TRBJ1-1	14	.	TGTGCCAGCGCACCGCAGCTCCTAGCATATGAAGCTTTCTTT	CASAPQLLAYEAFF
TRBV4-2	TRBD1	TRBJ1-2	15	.	TGTGCCAGCAGCCAAGACAGGGGACAGAACTATGGCTACACCTTC	CASSQDRGQNYGYTF
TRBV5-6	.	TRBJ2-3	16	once	TGTGCCAGCAGCTTAACAGGGTCCTCGCATGGAGATACGCAGTATTTT	CASSLTGSSHGDTQYF
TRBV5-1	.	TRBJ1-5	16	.	TGCGCCAGCAGCTTTGACAGGCTCGATAGCAATCAGCCCCAGCATTTT	CASSFDRLDSNQPQHF
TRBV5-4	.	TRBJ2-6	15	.	TGTGCCAGCAGCGGCGTGGGTTCTGGGGCCAACGTCCTGACTTTC	CASSGVGSGANVLTF
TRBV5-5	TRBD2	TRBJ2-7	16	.	TGTGCCAGCAGCCCGACCCAGCGGGAGGCCACGTACGAGCAGTACTTC	CASSPTQREATYEQYF
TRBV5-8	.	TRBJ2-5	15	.	TGTGCCAGCAGCTTGGGGGCTAGCGACCAAGAGACCCAGTACTTC	CASSLGASDQETQYF
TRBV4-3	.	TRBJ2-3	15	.	TGCGCCAGCAGCCAAGTTGGAATTAGCACAGATACGCAGTATTTT	CASSQVGISTDTQYF
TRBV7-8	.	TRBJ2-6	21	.	TGTGCCAGCAGCGTCACTCGCCGGACAGAATTCCTTCCCACTGGGGCCAACGTCCTGACTTTC	CASSVTRRTEFLPTGANVLTF
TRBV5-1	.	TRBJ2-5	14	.	TGCGCCAGCAGCTTGGGGCCAGAACAAGAGACCCAGTACTTC	CASSLGPEQETQYF
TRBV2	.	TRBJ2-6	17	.	TGTGCCAGCAGTCTGAGACAGGCAGACTCTGGGGCCAACGTCCTGACTTTC	CASSLRQADSGANVLTF
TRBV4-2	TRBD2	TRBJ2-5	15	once	TGTGCCAGCAGCCTTGCGGGACTAGCGGAAGAGACCCAGTACTTC	CASSLAGLAEETQYF
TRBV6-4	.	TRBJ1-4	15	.	TGTGCCAGCAGTGACTGCAGGGGCGAGAATGAAAAACTGTTTTTT	CASSDCRGENEKLFF
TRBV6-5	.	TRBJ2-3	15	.	TGTGCCAGCAGTCCCCTAGGGGCTAGCACAGATACGCAGTATTTT	CASSPLGASTDTQYF
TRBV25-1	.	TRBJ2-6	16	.	TGTGCCAGCAGTAAGACTAGTGGCTCTGGGGCCAACGTCCTGACTTTC	CASSKTSGSGANVLTF
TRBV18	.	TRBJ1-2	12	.	TGTGCCAGCTCACCGACTTGGGATGGCTACACCTTC	CASSPTWDGYTF
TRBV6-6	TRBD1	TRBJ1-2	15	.	TGTGCCAGCAGTCAGGGACAGGGCCCCAACTATGGCTACACCTTC	CASSQGQGPNYGYTF
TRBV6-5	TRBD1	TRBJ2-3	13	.	TGTGCCAGCAGTAGCCAGACAGGGTGGGCGCAGTATTTT	CASSSQTGWAQYF
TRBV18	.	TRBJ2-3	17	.	TGTGCCAGCTCACCGTTAGAGGGCGGGGCCCTCACAGATACGCAGTATTTT	CASSPLEGGALTDTQYF
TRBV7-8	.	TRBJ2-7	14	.	TGTGCCAGCAGCCTCAGATCACCCATGGGGGAGCAGTACTTC	CASSLRSPMGEQYF
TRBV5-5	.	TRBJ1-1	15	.	TGTGCCAGCAGCTTGTCACAGGTACTTAACACTGAAGCTTTCTTT	CASSLSQVLNTEAFF
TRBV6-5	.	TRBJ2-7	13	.	TGTGCCAGCCGGAGGGGGACAACCTACGAGCAGTACTTC	CASRRGTTYEQYF
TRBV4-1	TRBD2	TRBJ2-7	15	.	TGCGCCAGCAGCCACCCAGCTAGCGGAGACTACGAGCAGTACTTC	CASSHPASGDYEQYF
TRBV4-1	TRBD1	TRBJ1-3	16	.	TGCGCCAGCAGCCGAAGCCAGGGGGCAAGTGGAAACACCATATATTTT	CASSRSQGASGNTIYF
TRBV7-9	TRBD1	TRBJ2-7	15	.	TGTGCCAGCAGCTTAGTAGTGGGACAGGGGCACGAGCAGTACTTC	CASSLVVGQGHEQYF